This TCR beta chain was retrieved from a study of T-cell reconstitution after alpha-beta-depleted transplantation in children. General observations from the study: Several hundred rapidly expanded clones from non-depleted graft cells reportedly supplied alpha-beta T cells about two months post-transplant.

Ten or more counts support this clonotype. The antigen remains unidentified. This CDR3 is 15 amino acids long. Germline V gene sequence: CDR1 MDHEN, CDR2 SYDVKM. V was clipped by 4 bases and J by 5 bases; unmatched bases: 10. Unique molecular identifiers were incorporated into the prepared TCRbeta library. Each CDR3 protein is one row after TCRdb ran MiXCR on the PCR reads. The sample consists of 450,000 to 550,000 distinct CDR3 sequences, around 10% of them appearing once. The chain links TRBV28 to TRBJ2-7; TRBD1 agrees at 8 bases. The specimen was PBMCs, mostly from graft donor cells, collected 180 days after TCRalphabeta/CD19-depleted stem cell transplant. This receptor was obtained from a female patient between 2 and 10 years old who had a stem cell transplant for aplastic anemia, so the T cells may come from the graft donor. The CDR3 region is CASSSSADRGHEQYF. CDR3 DNA: TGTGCCAGCAGTTCCTCCGCTGACAGGGGCCACGAGCAGTACTTC.